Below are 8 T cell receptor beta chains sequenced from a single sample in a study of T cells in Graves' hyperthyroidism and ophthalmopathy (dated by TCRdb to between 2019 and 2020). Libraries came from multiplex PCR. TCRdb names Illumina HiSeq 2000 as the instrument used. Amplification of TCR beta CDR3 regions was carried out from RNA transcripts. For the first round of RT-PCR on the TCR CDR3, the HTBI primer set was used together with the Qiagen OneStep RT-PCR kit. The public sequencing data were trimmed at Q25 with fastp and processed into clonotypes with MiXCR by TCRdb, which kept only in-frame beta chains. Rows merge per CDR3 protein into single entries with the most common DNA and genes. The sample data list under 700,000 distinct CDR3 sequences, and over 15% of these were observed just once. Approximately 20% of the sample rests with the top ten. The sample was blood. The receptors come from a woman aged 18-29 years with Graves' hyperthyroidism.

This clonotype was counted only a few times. The DNA for the CDR3 is TGCGCCAGCAGCCAAGATCTGGGGTCCGAGCAGTACTTC. It codes for CASSQDLGSEQYF. The chain joins TRBV4-3 to TRBJ2-7; D unclear. The CDR3 runs 13 residues. CDR1 and CDR2 from the germline V gene are LGHNA and YSLEER. The germline V and J ends were trimmed by 0 bases and 6 bases, with 9 bases remaining between them.

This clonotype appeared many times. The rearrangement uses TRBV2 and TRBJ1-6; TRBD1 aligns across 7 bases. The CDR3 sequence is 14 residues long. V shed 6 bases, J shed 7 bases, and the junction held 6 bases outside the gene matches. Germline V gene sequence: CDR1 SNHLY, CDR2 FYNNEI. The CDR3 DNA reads TGTGCCAGCAGACCGGGACAGCAAAATTCACCCCTCCACTTT. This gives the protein CASRPGQQNSPLHF. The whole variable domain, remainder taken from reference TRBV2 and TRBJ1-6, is EPEVTQTPSHQVTQMGQEVILRCVPISNHLYFYWYRQILGQKVEFLVSFYNNEISEKSEIFDDQFSVERPDGSNFTLKIRSTKLEDSAMYFCASRPGQQNSPLHFGNGTRLTVT.

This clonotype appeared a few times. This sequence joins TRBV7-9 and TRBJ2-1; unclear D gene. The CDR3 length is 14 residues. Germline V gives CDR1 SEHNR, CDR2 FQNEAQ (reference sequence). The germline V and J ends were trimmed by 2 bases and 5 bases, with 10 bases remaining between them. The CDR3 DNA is TGTGCCAGCAGCTTATACACTTTAGACAATGAGCAGTTCTTC. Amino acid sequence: CASSLYTLDNEQFF.

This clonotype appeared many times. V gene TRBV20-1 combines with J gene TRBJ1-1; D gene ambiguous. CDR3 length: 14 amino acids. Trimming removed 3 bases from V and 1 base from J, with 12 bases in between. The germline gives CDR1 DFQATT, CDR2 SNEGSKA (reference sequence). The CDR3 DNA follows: TGCAGTGCTAGCCTCCCCACACAGAACACTGAAGCTTTCTTT. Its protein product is CSASLPTQNTEAFF.

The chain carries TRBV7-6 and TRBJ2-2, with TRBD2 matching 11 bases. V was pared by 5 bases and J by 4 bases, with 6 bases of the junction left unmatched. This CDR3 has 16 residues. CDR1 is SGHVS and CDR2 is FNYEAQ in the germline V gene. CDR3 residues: CASSLSGGDSTGELFF. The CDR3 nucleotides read TGTGCCAGCAGCCTTAGCGGGGGGGACAGCACCGGGGAGCTGTTTTTT.

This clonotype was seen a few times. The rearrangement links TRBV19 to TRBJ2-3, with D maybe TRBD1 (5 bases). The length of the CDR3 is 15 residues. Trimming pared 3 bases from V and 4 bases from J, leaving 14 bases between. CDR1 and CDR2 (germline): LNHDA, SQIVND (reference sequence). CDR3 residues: CASSMAGIRADTQYF. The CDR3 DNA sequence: TGTGCCAGTAGTATGGCAGGGATCCGCGCAGATACGCAGTATTTT.

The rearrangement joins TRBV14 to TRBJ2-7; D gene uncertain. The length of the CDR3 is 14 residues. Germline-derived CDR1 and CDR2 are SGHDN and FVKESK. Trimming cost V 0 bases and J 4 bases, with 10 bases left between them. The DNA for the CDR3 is TGTGCCAGCAGCCAAGACGCCGTACTATACGAGCAGTACTTC. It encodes CASSQDAVLYEQYF.

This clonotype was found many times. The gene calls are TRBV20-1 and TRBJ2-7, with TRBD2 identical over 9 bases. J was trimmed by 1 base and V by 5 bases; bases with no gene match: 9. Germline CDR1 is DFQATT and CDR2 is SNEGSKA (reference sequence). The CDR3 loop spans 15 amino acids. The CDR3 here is CSARATSGVSYEQYF. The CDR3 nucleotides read TGCAGTGCTCGCGCGACTAGCGGTGTTTCCTACGAGCAGTACTTC.